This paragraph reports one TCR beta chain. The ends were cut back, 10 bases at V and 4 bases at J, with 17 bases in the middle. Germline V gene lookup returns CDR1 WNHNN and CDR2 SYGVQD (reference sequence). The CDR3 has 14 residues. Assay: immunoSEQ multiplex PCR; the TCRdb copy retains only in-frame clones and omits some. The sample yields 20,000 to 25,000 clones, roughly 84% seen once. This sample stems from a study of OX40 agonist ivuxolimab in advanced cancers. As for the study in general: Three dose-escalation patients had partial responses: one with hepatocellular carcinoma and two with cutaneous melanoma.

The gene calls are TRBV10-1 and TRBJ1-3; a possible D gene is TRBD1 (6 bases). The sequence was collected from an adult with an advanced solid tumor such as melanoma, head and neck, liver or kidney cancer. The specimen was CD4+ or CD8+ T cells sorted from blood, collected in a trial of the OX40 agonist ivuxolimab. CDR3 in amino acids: CATKGGTAGNTIYF. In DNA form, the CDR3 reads TGCGCCACCAAAGGGGGGACGGCAGGAAACACCATATATTTT.